Described below is a single T cell receptor beta chain sequence and its context. Distinct nucleotide sequences in the sample also encode this CDR3. TCRdb keeps only in-frame clones here, not all; method: immunoSEQ multiplex PCR. This sample carries more than 2,000,000 clones, over 85% of them seen once, and the ten largest clones take 0.39%. CDR1 is SGHRS, CDR2 YFSETQ, per germline. V shed 4 bases and J 4 bases; nucleotides not matched to a gene: 5. The CDR3 covers 14 residues. The sample originates from a study of shared clonotypes between healthy human individuals. The source is a man younger than 30 in good health. Some clones in this sample may be carry-over from other donors' samples. The chain employs TRBV5-1 and TRBJ2-5, with 9 bases aligning to TRBD1. The sample comprised naive CD4+ T cells from PBMCs. Subset given: CD45RA+ positively selected. The CDR3 nucleotides are TGCGCCAGCAGCAAGGGACAGGGCGGAGAGACCCAGTACTTC. It specifies CASSKGQGGETQYF.